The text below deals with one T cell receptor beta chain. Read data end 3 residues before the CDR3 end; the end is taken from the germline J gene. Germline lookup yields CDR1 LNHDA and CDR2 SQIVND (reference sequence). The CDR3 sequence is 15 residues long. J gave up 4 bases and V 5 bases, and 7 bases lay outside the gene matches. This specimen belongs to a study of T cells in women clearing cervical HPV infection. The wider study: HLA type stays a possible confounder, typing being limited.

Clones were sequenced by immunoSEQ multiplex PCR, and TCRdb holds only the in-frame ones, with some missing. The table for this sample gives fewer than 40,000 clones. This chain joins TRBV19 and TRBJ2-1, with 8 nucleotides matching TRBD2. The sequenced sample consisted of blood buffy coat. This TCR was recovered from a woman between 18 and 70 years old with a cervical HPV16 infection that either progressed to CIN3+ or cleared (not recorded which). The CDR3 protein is CASSQLAGSYNEQFF. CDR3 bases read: TGTGCCAGTAGTCAATTAGCGGGATCATACAATGAG.